The 4 T cell receptor beta chains reported below all come from one sample, sequenced in a study of T cells after yellow fever vaccination. TCRdb called the 5' RACE reads again in MiXCR, with one record for every CDR3 protein. The sample records hundreds of thousands of distinct CDR3 sequences, approximately 15% being singletons. The sample in question was PBMCs, obtained on the day of the yellow fever booster vaccination. Receptors originate from a man under 40 who received the YFV17D yellow fever vaccine.

In this sample, this clonotype turned up a few times. V gene TRBV5-1 combines with J gene TRBJ2-5, with TRBD2 matching over 9 bases. V was clipped by 6 bases and J by 4 bases; unmatched bases: 4. The CDR3 runs to 13 residues. Germline V gene data show CDR1 as SGHRS and CDR2 as YFSETQ. The chain's CDR3 is CASKASGIETQYF. The CDR3 DNA reads as TGCGCCAGCAAGGCTAGCGGGATAGAGACCCAGTACTTC.

V gene TRBV27 combines with J gene TRBJ2-7; TRBD1 agrees at 8 bases. There are 16 residues in the CDR3. Germline V gene data show CDR1 as MNHEY and CDR2 as SMNVEV (reference sequence). Trimming at V came to 3 bases and at J to 6 bases, leaving 13 bases not matched to a gene. The CDR3 is CASSFGRGQGIGEQYF. The CDR3 DNA sequence: TGTGCCAGCAGTTTCGGACGTGGACAGGGAATCGGCGAGCAGTACTTC.

This clonotype was seen a few times. V is TRBV7-3 and J is TRBJ1-2; TRBD1 matches at 8 bases. This CDR3 has 15 residues. Trimming cost V 3 bases and J 7 bases; bases outside gene matches: 10. The germline gives CDR1 SGHTA, CDR2 FQGTGA. The CDR3 protein is CASSFGPGQAGGYTF. The CDR3 nucleotides are TGTGCCAGCAGCTTCGGCCCGGGACAGGCAGGTGGCTACACCTTC.

The genes are TRBV27 and TRBJ2-2; 7 bases are a match to TRBD1. With 5 bases clipped from V and 7 bases from J, the junction kept 7 bases outside the gene matches. The CDR3 totals 14 residues. CDR1 MNHEY and CDR2 SMNVEV come from the germline V gene (reference sequence). The CDR3 is CASSPRTGLGELFF. Here the CDR3 DNA reads TGTGCCAGCAGTCCCAGGACAGGCCTCGGGGAGCTGTTTTTT.